These T cell receptor beta chains were read from a single sample in a study of blood T cells in healthy people across ages. TCRdb fed the 5' RACE reads into MiXCR, producing one record per CDR3 protein. The sample gives 1.5 million or so distinct CDR3 sequences, roughly two fifths of which show up once; around 4% is in the top ten. Sequencing input: blood. These receptors were taken from a woman aged 18-29 years in good health. The CDR3 runs from the conserved cysteine through the conserved F or W. Each record gives: D gene, clone size, J gene, V gene, CDR3 protein, CDR3 DNA. The D gene is left open where the match is weak. Only some rows state a clone size, as once, few, many or a class for expanded clones.

TRBD2	few	TRBJ2-1	TRBV20-1	CSARLAGDEQFF	TGCAGTGCGCGGCTAGCGGGAGACGAGCAGTTCTTC
.	.	TRBJ2-2	TRBV7-3	CASSITSNTGELFF	TGTGCCAGCAGCATAACCAGTAACACCGGGGAGCTGTTTTTT
.	.	TRBJ2-5	TRBV3-1	CASSQDRLDSPRETQYF	TGTGCCAGCAGCCAAGATCGCCTGGACAGCCCCCGAGAGACCCAGTACTTC
.	few	TRBJ2-1	TRBV14	CASSQTGLGEQFF	TGTGCCAGCAGCCAAACAGGGCTAGGTGAGCAGTTCTTC
TRBD2	.	TRBJ2-2	TRBV4-3	CASSQELAGLLNTGELFF	TGCGCCAGCAGCCAAGAGCTAGCGGGCCTCCTAAACACCGGGGAGCTGTTTTTT
.	.	TRBJ2-5	TRBV7-2	CASSFGQGGLNEQYF	TGTGCCAGCAGCTTCGGGCAGGGAGGTCTAAATGAGCAGTACTTC
.	few	TRBJ1-2	TRBV6-5	CASRGLGYGYTF	TGTGCCAGCAGAGGCCTCGGCTATGGCTACACCTTC
.	.	TRBJ1-5	TRBV20-1	CSASQPGRTGDQPQHF	TGCAGTGCTAGTCAACCGGGTCGGACGGGGGATCAGCCCCAGCATTTT
TRBD2	.	TRBJ2-3	TRBV10-3	CAIKAAGGTDTQYF	TGTGCCATCAAGGCAGCGGGAGGCACAGATACGCAGTATTTT
.	.	TRBJ1-1	TRBV5-6	CASSRPGREEATEAFF	TGTGCCAGCAGCCGGCCGGGAAGGGAGGAGGCCACTGAAGCTTTCTTT
TRBD1	.	TRBJ2-1	TRBV2	CASNGQGPYNEQFF	TGTGCCAGCAACGGACAGGGTCCGTACAATGAGCAGTTCTTC
TRBD2	.	TRBJ2-5	TRBV4-3	CASSQVTGTRIHNEQYF	TGCGCCAGCAGCCAAGTTACCGGGACTAGGATCCACAATGAGCAGTACTTC
.	few	TRBJ1-1	TRBV20-1	CSASGALNTEAFF	TGCAGTGCTAGCGGGGCTTTGAACACTGAAGCTTTCTTT
.	few	TRBJ2-7	TRBV6-4	CAIHRGRRSYNEQYF	TGTGCCATCCACCGGGGACGGAGGTCCTACAATGAGCAGTACTTC
TRBD1	once	TRBJ2-1	TRBV7-9	CASSAQGATYNEQFF	TGTGCCAGCAGCGCACAGGGGGCTACCTACAATGAGCAGTTCTTC
TRBD1	.	TRBJ1-1	TRBV29-1	CSGGQAYTEAFF	TGCAGCGGTGGACAGGCTTACACTGAAGCTTTCTTT
.	few	TRBJ1-1	TRBV29-1	CSDGLEFWNTEAFF	TGCAGCGATGGTCTCGAATTTTGGAACACTGAAGCTTTCTTT
.	.	TRBJ1-6	TRBV27	CASSLSGTNSPLHF	TGTGCCAGCAGTTTATCAGGGACGAATTCACCCCTCCACTTT
.	.	TRBJ2-4	TRBV6-5	CASRVGREYKQYF	TGTGCCAGCAGGGTCGGCAGGGAGTACAAGCAGTACTTC
.	.	TRBJ1-1	TRBV25-1	CASRGTGAADTEAFF	TGTGCCAGCAGGGGTACCGGGGCGGCGGACACTGAAGCTTTCTTT
.	.	TRBJ2-5	TRBV14	CASNRGRGVEETQYF	TGTGCCAGCAACCGAGGGAGAGGGGTGGAAGAGACCCAGTACTTC
.	.	TRBJ1-4	TRBV6-6	CASTDTPGTTNEKLFF	TGTGCCAGCACCGACACCCCGGGGACCACAAATGAAAAACTGTTTTTT
.	few	TRBJ1-5	TRBV28	CASSPQVPNQPQHF	TGTGCCAGCAGCCCGCAGGTTCCCAATCAGCCCCAGCATTTT
.	.	TRBJ2-1	TRBV9	CASSPRPGPRGSYNEQFF	TGTGCCAGCAGCCCTCGACCCGGGCCCCGAGGATCCTACAATGAGCAGTTCTTC
.	few	TRBJ2-7	TRBV3-1	CASSQVGRNYNEQYF	TGTGCCAGCAGCCAAGTTGGGCGGAACTACAATGAGCAGTACTTC
TRBD2	.	TRBJ2-1	TRBV2	CASTQGLDGHEQFF	TGTGCCAGCACTCAGGGACTAGATGGCCATGAGCAGTTCTTC
.	once	TRBJ1-2	TRBV28	CASSFGDGRYYGYTF	TGTGCCAGCAGTTTTGGGGATGGACGGTACTATGGCTACACCTTC
TRBD2	.	TRBJ2-3	TRBV20-1	CSARASREVGDTRYF	TGCAGTGCTAGAGCTAGTCGGGAGGTGGGAGATACGCGGTATTTT
.	few	TRBJ2-1	TRBV28	CASSTDQAGIGYNEQFF	TGTGCCAGCAGTACAGATCAGGCGGGAATTGGGTACAATGAGCAGTTCTTC
.	.	TRBJ2-1	TRBV12-3/TRBV12-4	CASSFSGPYNEQFF	TGTGCCAGCAGTTTTTCGGGACCGTACAATGAGCAGTTCTTC
.	.	TRBJ1-1	TRBV20-1	CSAIGGQSSPVGEAFF	TGCAGTGCTATAGGGGGACAATCTTCCCCCGTAGGTGAAGCTTTCTTT
.	.	TRBJ1-2	TRBV7-9	CASSPPTEIGYTF	TGTGCCAGCAGCCCACCGACAGAAATAGGCTACACCTTC
.	.	TRBJ2-3	TRBV12-3/TRBV12-4	CASSPGRGLTDTQYF	TGTGCCAGCAGTCCCGGGCGGGGACTCACAGATACGCAGTATTTT
.	.	TRBJ2-5	TRBV12-3/TRBV12-4	CASSSHRGLGETQYF	TGTGCCAGCAGCTCCCATAGGGGCCTTGGCGAGACCCAGTACTTC
TRBD2	few	TRBJ2-1	TRBV5-1	CASSLVLAENSEQFF	TGCGCCAGCAGCTTGGTTCTAGCGGAAAACAGTGAGCAGTTCTTC
.	few	TRBJ2-5	TRBV6-2/TRBV6-3	CASSYGGANQETQYF	TGTGCCAGCAGTTATGGGGGGGCGAACCAAGAGACCCAGTACTTC
.	.	TRBJ1-6	TRBV27	CASSFTLGSYNSPLHF	TGTGCCAGCAGTTTTACCCTTGGGTCATATAATTCACCCCTCCACTTT
.	.	TRBJ1-1	TRBV6-5	CASTRSSNREAFF	TGTGCCAGCACCCGATCGAGTAACCGTGAAGCTTTCTTT
.	few	TRBJ2-7	TRBV14	CASSQDWVSHRAEQYF	TGTGCCAGCAGCCAAGATTGGGTCAGCCATAGAGCCGAGCAGTACTTC
TRBD1	.	TRBJ2-1	TRBV28	CASSPPTGLEQFF	TGTGCCAGCAGTCCGCCGACAGGGCTTGAGCAGTTCTTC
.	.	TRBJ1-2	TRBV27	CASSVAGATGYTF	TGTGCCAGCAGTGTTGCCGGGGCGACTGGCTACACCTTC
TRBD2	few	TRBJ2-7	TRBV27	CASSSMGTSGYEQYF	TGTGCCAGCAGCTCAATGGGGACTAGCGGCTACGAGCAGTACTTC
TRBD1	.	TRBJ2-7	TRBV12-3/TRBV12-4	CASSFGTANEQYF	TGTGCCAGCAGTTTTGGGACAGCAAACGAGCAGTACTTC
.	.	TRBJ2-1	TRBV29-1	CSARGGGSNEQFF	TGCAGCGCCAGAGGGGGGGGCTCTAATGAGCAGTTCTTC
.	few	TRBJ2-1	TRBV24-1	CATSEIDQGRNEQFF	TGTGCCACCAGTGAAATAGATCAGGGTCGCAATGAGCAGTTCTTC
.	.	TRBJ2-7	TRBV4-1	CASSQGHLSSYEQYF	TGCGCCAGCAGCCAGGGACATCTGAGCTCCTACGAGCAGTACTTC
.	few	TRBJ1-6	TRBV28	CASVVSSYNSPLHF	TGTGCCAGCGTAGTCAGCTCCTATAATTCACCCCTCCACTTT
.	.	TRBJ1-2	TRBV6-2/TRBV6-3	CASRDPGQGDGYTF	TGTGCCAGCAGAGACCCGGGACAAGGAGATGGCTACACCTTC
TRBD2	few	TRBJ2-5	TRBV7-2	CASSLEVAGGEETQYF	TGTGCCAGCAGCTTAGAGGTAGCGGGGGGGGAAGAGACCCAGTACTTC
.	.	TRBJ2-5	TRBV9	CASSSVSRVNEQYF	TGTGCCAGCAGCTCCGTATCTCGTGTCAATGAGCAGTACTTC
TRBD1	.	TRBJ2-1	TRBV9	CASSPGDRVTNEQFF	TGTGCCAGCAGCCCCGGGGACAGGGTAACGAATGAGCAGTTCTTC
.	.	TRBJ2-1	TRBV7-9	CASSLNPLSYNEQFF	TGTGCCAGCAGCTTAAACCCGCTTTCCTACAATGAGCAGTTCTTC
.	.	TRBJ2-1	TRBV7-9	CASIQSRGGYNEQFF	TGTGCCAGCATCCAAAGCAGGGGGGGATACAATGAGCAGTTCTTC
.	.	TRBJ1-1	TRBV12-3/TRBV12-4	CASSQTYATNTEAFF	TGTGCCAGCAGCCAAACTTACGCTACGAACACTGAAGCTTTCTTT
.	.	TRBJ2-5	TRBV28	CASSFEDQYF	TGTGCCAGCAGTTTTGAGGACCAGTACTTC
.	few	TRBJ2-3	TRBV18	CASSPDEGFGTDTQYF	TGTGCCAGCTCACCGGACGAGGGTTTCGGCACAGATACGCAGTATTTT
TRBD2	few	TRBJ2-7	TRBV10-3	CAIASGTYEQYF	TGTGCCATCGCTAGCGGCACCTACGAGCAGTACTTC
TRBD1	once	TRBJ1-3	TRBV11-2	CASSLNRGPSSGNTIYF	TGTGCCAGCAGCTTAAACAGGGGTCCCAGCTCTGGAAACACCATATATTTT
.	.	TRBJ2-5	TRBV7-7	CASSTNGNEQYF	TGTGCTAGCAGTACTAACGGCAATGAGCAGTACTTC
.	.	TRBJ2-5	TRBV10-3	CAISAAGGQETQYF	TGTGCCATCAGTGCCGCCGGGGGTCAAGAGACCCAGTACTTC